This TCR beta chain was sequenced during a study of shared clonotypes between healthy human individuals. Unsorted PBMCs provided DNA that was sequenced on ten immunoSEQ deep assay plates. The table came from immunoSEQ multiplex PCR; TCRdb's copy has only in-frame clones and leaves some out. The table has some 470,000 clones, 76% seen once. Trimming took off 10 bases at V and 3 bases at J, with 18 bases between the two ends. The V gene's germline CDR1 is MNHNS and CDR2 SASEGT. The CDR3 contains 14 residues. This receptor was identified in a woman aged 35 to 49 in good health. Some clones in this sample may be carry-over from other donors' samples. The chain has TRBV6-1 and TRBJ1-1; D is undetermined. Material for sequencing was PBMCs. Written as DNA, the CDR3 is TGTGCCACTAGCACAGTCCTTTTCGACACTGAAGCTTTCTTT. As protein: CATSTVLFDTEAFF.